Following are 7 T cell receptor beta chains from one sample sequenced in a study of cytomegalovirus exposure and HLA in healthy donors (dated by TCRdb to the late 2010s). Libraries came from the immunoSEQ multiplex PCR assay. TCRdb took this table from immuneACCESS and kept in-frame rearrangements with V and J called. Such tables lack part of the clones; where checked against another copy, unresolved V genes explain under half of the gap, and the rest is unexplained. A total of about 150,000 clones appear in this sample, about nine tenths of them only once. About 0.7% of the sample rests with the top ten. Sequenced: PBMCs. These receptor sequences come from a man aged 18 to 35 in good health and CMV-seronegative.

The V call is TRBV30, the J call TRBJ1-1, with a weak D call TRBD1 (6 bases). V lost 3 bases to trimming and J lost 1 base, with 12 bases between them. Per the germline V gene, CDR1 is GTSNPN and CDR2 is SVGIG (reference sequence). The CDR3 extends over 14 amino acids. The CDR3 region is CAWRWRGRNTEAFF. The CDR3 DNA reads TGTGCCTGGAGGTGGCGGGGGCGGAACACTGAAGCTTTCTTT.

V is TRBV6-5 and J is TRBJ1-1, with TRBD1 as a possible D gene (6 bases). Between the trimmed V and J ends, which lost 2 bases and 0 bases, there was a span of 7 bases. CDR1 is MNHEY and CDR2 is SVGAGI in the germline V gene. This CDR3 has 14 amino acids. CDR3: CASSYGQMNTEAFF. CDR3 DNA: TGTGCCAGCAGTTACGGACAGATGAACACTGAAGCTTTCTTT.

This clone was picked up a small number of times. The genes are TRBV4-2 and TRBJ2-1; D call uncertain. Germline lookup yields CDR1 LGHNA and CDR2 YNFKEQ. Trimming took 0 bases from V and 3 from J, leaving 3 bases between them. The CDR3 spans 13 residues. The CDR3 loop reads CASSQDIYNEQFF. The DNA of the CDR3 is TGTGCCAGCAGCCAAGATATCTACAATGAGCAGTTCTTC.

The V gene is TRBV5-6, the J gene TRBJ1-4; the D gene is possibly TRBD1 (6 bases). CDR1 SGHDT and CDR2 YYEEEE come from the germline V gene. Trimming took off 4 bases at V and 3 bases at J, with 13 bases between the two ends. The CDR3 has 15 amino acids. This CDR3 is CASSAPGAPNEKLFF. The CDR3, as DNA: TGTGCCAGCAGCGCACCAGGGGCTCCTAATGAAAAACTGTTTTTT.

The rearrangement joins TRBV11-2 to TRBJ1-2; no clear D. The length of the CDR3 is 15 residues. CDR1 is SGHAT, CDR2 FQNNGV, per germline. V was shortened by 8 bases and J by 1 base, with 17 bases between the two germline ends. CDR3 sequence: CASRQESSYNYGYTF. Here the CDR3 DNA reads TGTGCCAGCCGCCAAGAAAGTAGCTATAACTATGGCTACACCTTC. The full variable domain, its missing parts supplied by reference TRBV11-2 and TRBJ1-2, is EAGVAQSPRYKIIEKRQSVAFWCNPISGHATLYWYQQILGQGPKLLIQFQNNGVVDDSQLPKDRFSAERLKGVDSTLKIQPAKLEDSAVYLCASRQESSYNYGYTFGSGTRLTVV.

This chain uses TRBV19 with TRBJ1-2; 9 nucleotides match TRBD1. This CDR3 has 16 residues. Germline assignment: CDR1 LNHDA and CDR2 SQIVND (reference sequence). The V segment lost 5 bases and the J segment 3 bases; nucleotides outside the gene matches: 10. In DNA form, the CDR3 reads TGTGCCAGTAGTTTTGGGACAGGGAGGGGATACTATGGCTACACCTTC. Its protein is CASSFGTGRGYYGYTF.

This chain's CDR3 is CASSLDRGVFRNTEAFF. The DNA for the CDR3 is TGCGCCAGCAGCTTGGACAGGGGAGTTTTTCGGAACACTGAAGCTTTCTTT. This sequence joins TRBV5-1 and TRBJ1-1; 7 bases fit TRBD1. V trimming: 0 bases; J trimming: 1 base; junction bases outside the gene matches: 9. This CDR3 has 17 residues. CDR1 is SGHRS and CDR2 is YFSETQ in the germline V gene.